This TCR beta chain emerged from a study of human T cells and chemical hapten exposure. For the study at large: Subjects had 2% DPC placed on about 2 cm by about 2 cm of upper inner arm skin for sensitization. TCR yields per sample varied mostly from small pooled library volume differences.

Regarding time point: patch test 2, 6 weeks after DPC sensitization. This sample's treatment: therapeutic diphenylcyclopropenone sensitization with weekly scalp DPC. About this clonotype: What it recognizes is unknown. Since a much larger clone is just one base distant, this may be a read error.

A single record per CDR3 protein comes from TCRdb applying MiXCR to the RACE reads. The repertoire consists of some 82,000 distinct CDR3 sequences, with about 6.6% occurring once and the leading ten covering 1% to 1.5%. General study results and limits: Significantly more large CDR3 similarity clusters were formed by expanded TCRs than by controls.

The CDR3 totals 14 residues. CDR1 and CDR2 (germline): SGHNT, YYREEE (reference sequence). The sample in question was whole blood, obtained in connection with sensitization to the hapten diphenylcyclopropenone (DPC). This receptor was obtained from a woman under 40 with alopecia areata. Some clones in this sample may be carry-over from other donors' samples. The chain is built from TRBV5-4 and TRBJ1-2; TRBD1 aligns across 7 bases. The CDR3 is CASSRDSHNYGYAF. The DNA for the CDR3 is TGTGCCAGCAGCCGGGACAGCCATAACTATGGCTACGCCTTC.